This is a list of T cell receptor beta chains from one sample in a study of yellow fever vaccine responses in identical twins. MiXCR was run by TCRdb on the RT-PCR reads, yielding one entry per CDR3 protein. The sample consists of 1,500 to 2,000 distinct CDR3 sequences, around 86% of them appearing once. The source material was T cells from blood (PBMCs), unsorted or a sorted subset (not recorded which), sampled before or after yellow fever vaccination (not recorded which). The receptors stem from a woman between 18 and 29 years old who received the yellow fever vaccine. CDR3s include the opening cysteine and the closing phenylalanine or tryptophan. Fields, in order: J gene, clone size, V gene, D gene, CDR3 DNA, CDR3 protein. The D gene is left open where the match is weak. Clone size appears in some rows only: once, few, many, or a class for an expanded clone.

TRBJ2-2	-	TRBV10-1	-	TGCGCCAGCAGTGTTCAAGGGGGGACCGGGGAGCTGTTTTTT	CASSVQGGTGELFF
TRBJ1-1	-	TRBV6-1	-	TGTGCCAGCAGAAAGGTGGGGATCGGTGGGACTGAAGCTTTCTTT	CASRKVGIGGTEAFF
TRBJ1-1	-	TRBV2	-	TGTGCCAGCAATGGGTTTTTGCTTGAAGCTTTCTTT	CASNGFLLEAFF
TRBJ2-1	-	TRBV6-1	TRBD2	TGTGCCAGCAGTGAAATTTACCCCGGGACTAAGCAGTTCTTC	CASSEIYPGTKQFF
TRBJ2-1	-	TRBV11-1	-	TGTGCCAGCGGCGTCTCCTACAATGAGCAGTTCTTC	CASGVSYNEQFF
TRBJ2-7	-	TRBV28	TRBD2	TGTGCCAGCAGTTTGGCTAGCGGGAGAGCGGCCTACGAGCAGTACTTC	CASSLASGRAAYEQYF
TRBJ1-1	-	TRBV11-1	-	TGTGCCAGCAGCCCGACCGGGGGATACACTGAAGCTTTCTTT	CASSPTGGYTEAFF
TRBJ2-7	once	TRBV6-5	-	TGTGCCAGCAGTTATGCCATGACGGGGGCTCGGGAGCAGTACTTC	CASSYAMTGAREQYF
TRBJ2-1	-	TRBV4-2	TRBD2	TGTGCCAGCAGCCAAGACTTAGCGGGAGGGTACAATGAGCAGTTCTTC	CASSQDLAGGYNEQFF
TRBJ1-4	-	TRBV3-1	-	TGTGCCAGCAGCCAATCGGGGGCGGGAAATGAAAAACTGTTTTTT	CASSQSGAGNEKLFF
TRBJ2-4	-	TRBV5-6	TRBD1	TGTGCCAGCAGCTTGTGGCAGGGGGCGATTTTTAACATTCAGTACTTC	CASSLWQGAIFNIQYF
TRBJ1-1	-	TRBV10-3	-	TGTGCCATCAGTGTAGGTTCGGACAGTCCCTGGGACACTGAAGCTTTCTTT	CAISVGSDSPWDTEAFF
TRBJ2-5	-	TRBV9	TRBD2	TGTGCCAGCAGCGTTACTAGCGGCCAAGAGACCCAGTACTTC	CASSVTSGQETQYF
TRBJ2-1	-	TRBV29-1	-	TGCAGCGCCGACAGTAACAATGAGCAGTTCTTC	CSADSNNEQFF
TRBJ1-4	-	TRBV6-4	-	TGTGCCAGCAGTGACTCGGACGGAGGGAATGAAAAACTGTTTTTT	CASSDSDGGNEKLFF
TRBJ1-6	-	TRBV7-9	-	TGTGCCAGCAGCGCTAGCTCCTATAATTCACCCCTCCACTTT	CASSASSYNSPLHF
TRBJ2-2	-	TRBV29-1	TRBD2	TGCAGAGATATAGTAAGGGAGGGAGACACCGGGGAGCTGTTTTTT	CRDIVREGDTGELFF
TRBJ2-1	-	TRBV7-1	-	TGTGCCAGCAGCTCCTACGGACAGCGGCAGTTCTTC	CASSSYGQRQFF